The clone carrying this T cell receptor (beta chain) has just a few counts. This sample was included in a study of control samples from healthy donors and cancer patients. The protocol was immunoSEQ multiplex PCR, while the TCRdb copy is restricted to in-frame clones and leaves out a portion. The table includes 200,000 or so clones, around 94% detected once. The sample consisted of blood. This receptor was obtained from a man aged 50 or older in good health.

CDR3 nucleotides: TGCGCCAGCGGCGACAGGGGCCAAGAGACCCAGTACTTC. This codes for CASGDRGQETQYF. V usage is TRBV5-1 and J usage is TRBJ2-5; 8 positions match TRBD1. Trimming at V came to 7 bases and at J to 1 base, leaving 3 bases not matched to a gene. CDR3 length: 13 residues. Germline V lookup: CDR1 SGHRS, CDR2 YFSETQ.